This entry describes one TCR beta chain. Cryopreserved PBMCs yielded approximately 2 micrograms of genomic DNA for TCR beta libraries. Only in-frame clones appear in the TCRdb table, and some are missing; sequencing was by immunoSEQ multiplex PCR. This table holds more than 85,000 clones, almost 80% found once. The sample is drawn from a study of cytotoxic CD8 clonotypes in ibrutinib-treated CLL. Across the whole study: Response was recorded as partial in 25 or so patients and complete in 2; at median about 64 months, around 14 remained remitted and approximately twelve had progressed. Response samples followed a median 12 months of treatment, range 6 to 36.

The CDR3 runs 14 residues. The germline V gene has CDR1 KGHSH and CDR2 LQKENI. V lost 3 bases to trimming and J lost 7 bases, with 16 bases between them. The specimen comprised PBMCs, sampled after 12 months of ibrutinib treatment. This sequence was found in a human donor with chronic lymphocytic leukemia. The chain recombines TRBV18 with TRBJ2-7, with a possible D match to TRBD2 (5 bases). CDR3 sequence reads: CASSPQDRTGEQYF. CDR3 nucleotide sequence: TGTGCCAGCTCACCCCAGGACCGGACTGGTGAGCAGTACTTC. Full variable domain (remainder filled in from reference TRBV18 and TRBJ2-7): NAGVMQNPRHLVRRRGQEARLRCSPMKGHSHVYWYRQLPEEGLKFMVYLQKENIIDESGMPKERFSAEFPKEGPSILRIQQVVRGDSAAYFCASSPQDRTGEQYFGPGTRLTVT.